This TCR beta chain is drawn from a study of memory CD4+ T cells and cytomegalovirus serostatus. Study as a whole: Healthy Belgian adult donors included about nine CMV-positive and 24 CMV-negative people.

The CDR3 totals 13 residues. Germline V lookup: CDR1 SNHLY, CDR2 FYNNEI. After removal of 1 base from V and 4 bases from J, the junction contained 1 base not matched to a gene. Measured with immunoSEQ multiplex PCR; TCRdb has only the in-frame clones, and not every one. The repertoire holds around 45,000 clones, with about 74% as singletons. General observations from the study: Median bootstrapped AUC for CMV status was about 0.96 originally, 0.75 to 0.91 US-trained. The CMV-associated TCR signature appears largely within the CD4+ memory repertoire.

As regards this clone: No antigen is known for it.

The sort gate was single viable CD3+CD4+CD8-CD45RO+ cells for memory CD4+ T cells. CMV serostatus came from serum IgG against pp150, pp28, p38, p52. Material for sequencing was memory CD4+ T cells from blood. This receptor was obtained from an adult in good health and CMV-seropositive. The rearrangement joins TRBV2 to TRBJ2-7, with 7 bases that match TRBD1. The CDR3, as DNA: TGTGCCAGCAGTGAAGACAGGGGTTACGAGCAGTACTTC. This sequence encodes CASSEDRGYEQYF.